A single sample gave rise to the 26 T cell receptor beta chains below, sequenced in a study of T-cell memory formation after mild COVID-19. TCRdb re-called the 5' RACE reads through MiXCR, storing one row per CDR3 protein. The table has about 260,000 distinct CDR3 sequences, about 16% seen once. Sequencing was carried out using PBMCs or a T cell subset sorted from them (not recorded which). The receptor source for this set is a man aged 18-30 years who had mild COVID-19 (a few samples of this study predate the infection). Cell type and time point are not known.

V and J are TRBV4-2 and TRBJ2-2; D tentatively fits TRBD1 or TRBD2 (6 bases each). The germline V gene has CDR1 LGHNA and CDR2 YNFKEQ. V was clipped by 4 bases and J by 1 base, with 13 bases between them. The CDR3 spans 16 residues. This CDR3 is CASSRLQGGNTGELFF. Written as DNA, the CDR3 is TGTGCCAGCAGCCGCCTACAGGGAGGGAACACCGGGGAGCTGTTTTTT.

This clonotype occurred a few times. This rearrangement joins TRBV6-1 to TRBJ1-5; D ambiguous. Germline V gene sequence: CDR1 MNHNS, CDR2 SASEGT. The V end lost 6 bases, the J end lost 0 bases, and 6 bases lay between the germline ends. CDR3 length equals 13 residues. The CDR3 reads CASREYSNQPQHF. In DNA, the CDR3 is TGTGCCAGCAGGGAGTATAGCAATCAGCCCCAGCATTTT.

In this sample, this clonotype turned up a few times. J is TRBJ2-7 and V is TRBV7-6; 10 bases fit TRBD1. This CDR3 contains 16 residues. Germline lookup yields CDR1 SGHVS and CDR2 FNYEAQ. V shed 5 bases, J shed 1 base, and the junction held 8 bases outside the gene matches. Here the CDR3 reads CASSAGTGERSYEQYV. In DNA, the CDR3 is TGTGCCAGCAGCGCAGGGACAGGGGAGAGGTCCTACGAGCAGTACGTC.

Written as DNA, the CDR3 is TGTGCCAGCAGTTTAGGCAGGGGGCGCTTGGACTCACCCCTCCACTTT. It is translated as CASSLGRGRLDSPLHF. This rearrangement joins TRBV12-3 or TRBV12-4 to TRBJ1-6, with 8 bases identical to TRBD1. V gave up 1 base and J gave up 10 bases; unmatched junction bases: 9. The CDR3 contains 16 residues.

The rearrangement links TRBV7-2 to TRBJ1-1, with TRBD1 identical over 7 bases. J gave up 7 bases and V 5 bases, and 13 bases lay outside the gene matches. In germline, CDR1 is SGHTA, CDR2 FQGNSA. The CDR3 sequence is 15 residues long. This CDR3 reads CASSVQGVSNNEAFF. As DNA, the CDR3 is TGTGCCAGCAGCGTCCAGGGGGTTAGTAATAATGAAGCTTTCTTT.

The V call is TRBV5-1, the J call TRBJ2-7; D tentatively reads TRBD1 or TRBD2 (6 bases each). CDR1 and CDR2 from the germline V gene are SGHRS and YFSETQ. The CDR3 length is 13 residues. V was trimmed by 0 bases and J by 5 bases, leaving 9 bases between them. CDR3 amino acids: CASSLVGGHEQYV. CDR3 coding DNA: TGCGCCAGCAGCTTGGTCGGGGGCCACGAGCAGTACGTC.

The rearrangement links TRBV7-8 to TRBJ1-1; no definite D call. There are 15 residues in the CDR3. V was clipped by 5 bases and J by 6 bases, with 19 bases between them. The germline gives CDR1 SGHVS, CDR2 FQNEAQ. CDR3 region: CASSTERGTLAEAFF. In nucleotides, the CDR3 is TGTGCCAGCAGCACAGAACGGGGTACTTTGGCTGAAGCTTTCTTT.

The chain is built from TRBV24-1 and TRBJ1-2; unclear D gene. V was trimmed by 5 bases and J by 3 bases, leaving 12 bases between them. Germline V gene lookup returns CDR1 KGHDR and CDR2 SFDVKD. The CDR3 is made up of 14 amino acids. The CDR3 nucleotides are TGTGCCACCAGTGCCCAGTCCGCGGACTATGGCTACACCTTC. It encodes CATSAQSADYGYTF.

The genes are TRBV24-1 and TRBJ2-3; tentatively, D is TRBD1 or TRBD2 (5 bases each). The germline CDR1 and CDR2 sequences are KGHDR and SFDVKD. V shed 5 bases and J shed 4 bases, with 12 bases lying between them. This CDR3 is 14 amino acids long. The CDR3 nucleotides are TGTGCCACCAGTGTTTCCGGGACCCCAGATACGCAGTATTTT. It encodes CATSVSGTPDTQYF.

V gene TRBV3-1 combines with J gene TRBJ1-1, with 8 bases fitting TRBD1. Germline CDR1 reads LGHDT; CDR2 reads YNNKEL (reference sequence). Trimming took 2 bases from V and 4 from J; bases not matched to a gene: 3. The CDR3 contains 14 residues. In nucleotides, the CDR3 is TGTGCCAGCAGCCAAACAGGGGGGGTCACTGAAGCTTTCTTT. It codes for CASSQTGGVTEAFF.

CDR3 region: CASSWGGGARWENEKLFF. As DNA, the CDR3 is TGTGCCAGCAGCTGGGGTGGGGGGGCTCGATGGGAAAATGAAAAACTGTTTTTT. The rearrangement uses TRBV7-9 and TRBJ1-4; D perhaps matches TRBD1 (6 bases). Per germline, CDR1 SEHNR and CDR2 FQNEAQ (reference sequence). Trimming took off 4 bases at V and 5 bases at J, with 23 bases between the two ends. The length of the CDR3 is 18 residues.

Ten or more counts support this clonotype. The chain employs TRBV9 and TRBJ2-7, with a weak D call TRBD1 (5 bases). V lost 0 bases and J lost 1, with 8 bases in between. The CDR3 loop spans 14 amino acids. Germline loops: CDR1 SGDLS, CDR2 YYNGEE. In nucleotides, the CDR3 is TGTGCCAGCAGCGTAGGGGGCCAGTCCTACGAGCAGTACTTC. Protein: CASSVGGQSYEQYF.

The rearrangement links TRBV7-8 to TRBJ1-5; D uncertain. Germline V gene lookup returns CDR1 SGHVS and CDR2 FQNEAQ. Trimming stripped 4 bases from V and 7 bases from J, with 11 bases between. This CDR3 is built from 13 residues. The CDR3 DNA follows: TGTGCCAGCAGCTCCTCCAGCTTGCAGCCCCAGCATTTT. Amino acid sequence: CASSSSSLQPQHF.

The gene calls are TRBV27 and TRBJ1-2; tentatively, D is TRBD1 (5 bases). Germline loops: CDR1 MNHEY, CDR2 SMNVEV (reference sequence). The CDR3 covers 15 residues. Between the trimmed V and J ends, which lost 5 bases and 8 bases, there was a span of 21 bases. CDR3 coding DNA: TGTGCCAGCAGTCCAAGACAGAGATTAATTCGGGGCTACACCTTC. Translation: CASSPRQRLIRGYTF.

The V and J genes are TRBV4-1 and TRBJ2-1, with 7 nucleotides matching TRBD1. Germline CDR1 and CDR2: MGHRA and YSYEKL. The junction had 11 bases not matched to a gene; V was cut back by 0 bases and J by 12 bases. The CDR3 totals 15 residues. This CDR3 is CASSQDQSDRAGQFF. CDR3 sequence (DNA): TGCGCCAGCAGCCAAGATCAATCCGACAGGGCAGGGCAGTTCTTC.

This clonotype was found a few times. The V gene is TRBV29-1, the J gene TRBJ2-3; D remains ambiguous. Deletions cut 0 bases from V and 11 bases from J, with 12 bases between. The CDR3 covers 12 residues. CDR1 is SQVTM and CDR2 is ANQGSEA in the germline V gene. The CDR3 loop reads CSVEDPGSWQYF. The CDR3 region has the DNA TGCAGCGTTGAAGATCCTGGAAGCTGGCAGTATTTT.

This clonotype was recorded a few times. This sequence joins TRBV9 and TRBJ2-3; D gene uncertain. CDR1 and CDR2 from the germline V gene are SGDLS and YYNGEE. CDR3 size: 13 residues. Trimming stripped 4 bases from V and 6 bases from J, with 12 bases between. CDR3 DNA: TGTGCCAGCAGCCAACCGCCGGACGATACGCAGTATTTT. Amino acid sequence: CASSQPPDDTQYF.

This clonotype was seen only a few times. The rearrangement joins TRBV28 to TRBJ1-3; no firm D call. The CDR3 spans 15 residues. Germline V gene lookup returns CDR1 MDHEN and CDR2 SYDVKM. Trimming left V 1 base short and J 2 bases short, with 9 bases between. The CDR3 nucleotides are TGTGCCAGCAGTTTATTGGGCCAAGCTGGAAACACCATATATTTT. This gives the protein CASSLLGQAGNTIYF.

The chain joins TRBV2 to TRBJ2-1; 7 bases map to TRBD2. Germline CDR1 SNHLY, CDR2 FYNNEI. This CDR3 has 15 amino acids. Losses at the gene ends were 3 bases for V and 0 bases for J; bases not matched to a gene: 2. CDR3 DNA: TGTGCCAGCAGTGACCAGCGGGACTCCTACAATGAGCAGTTCTTC. Translated, it gives CASSDQRDSYNEQFF.

This clonotype was recorded at least ten times. The chain carries TRBV4-1 and TRBJ2-3; D might be TRBD2 (6 bases). Germline lookup yields CDR1 MGHRA and CDR2 YSYEKL. V was shortened by 4 bases and J by 1 base, with 12 bases between the two germline ends. The length of the CDR3 is 15 residues. CDR3 protein: CASSLEPGGTDTQYF. In DNA, the CDR3 is TGCGCCAGCAGCCTGGAGCCGGGGGGCACAGATACGCAGTATTTT.

This clonotype turned up a few times. The chain combines TRBV11-2 with TRBJ1-2; unclear D gene. With 1 base removed from V and 4 bases from J, the gap between germline ends came to 10 bases. Germline loops: CDR1 SGHAT, CDR2 FQNNGV. This CDR3 comprises 14 residues. For the CDR3, the DNA is TGTGCCAGCAGCTTAGTGCCGGACTTCTATGGCTACACCTTC. This encodes CASSLVPDFYGYTF.

The V call is TRBV12-3 or TRBV12-4, the J call TRBJ1-1; TRBD1 aligns across 8 bases. V trimming: 5 bases; J trimming: 1 base; junction bases outside the gene matches: 9. This CDR3 is 16 amino acids long. CDR3 sequence: CASSPRTGWENTEAFF. Here the CDR3 DNA reads TGTGCCAGCAGTCCGAGGACAGGGTGGGAGAACACTGAAGCTTTCTTT.

This clonotype was detected only a few times. The genes are TRBV6-5 and TRBJ1-2; D is unclear. V lost 6 bases, J lost 4 bases, and 12 bases lay in between. Per the germline V gene, CDR1 is MNHEY and CDR2 is SVGAGI. This CDR3 spans 13 amino acids. The CDR3 loop reads CASRTVATYGYTF. CDR3 coding DNA: TGTGCCAGCAGGACCGTAGCTACCTATGGCTACACCTTC.

This clonotype was observed a handful of times. The rearrangement links TRBV7-9 to TRBJ2-2; D ambiguous. This CDR3 region has 10 residues. V lost 6 bases and J 7 bases, leaving 3 bases between the germline ends. Germline loops: CDR1 SEHNR, CDR2 FQNEAQ (reference sequence). The CDR3 is CASRVGELFF. The DNA of the CDR3 is TGTGCCAGCAGGGTCGGGGAGCTGTTTTTT.

The table lists this clonotype with a few counts. The chain carries TRBV5-1 and TRBJ2-2, with a possible D match to TRBD1 (6 bases). CDR1 is SGHRS, CDR2 YFSETQ, per germline. The CDR3 extends over 16 amino acids. The V end was cut by 5 bases, the J end by 2 bases, with 16 bases between. CDR3 sequence reads: CASRAPGTTNTGELFF. The DNA of the CDR3 is TGCGCCAGCAGGGCCCCCGGGACAACCAACACCGGGGAGCTGTTTTTT.

This clonotype was counted only a few times. The chain recombines TRBV6-5 with TRBJ1-2; D is unresolved. Germline CDR1 and CDR2: MNHEY and SVGAGI. V was shortened by 7 bases and J by 8 bases, with 17 bases between the two germline ends. The CDR3 spans 13 residues. DNA for the CDR3: TGTGCCAGCAAAGGTCGCCTAGCCAACGGCTACACCTTC. It is translated as CASKGRLANGYTF.